The T cell receptor (beta chain) under discussion was sequenced for a study of cytomegalovirus exposure and HLA in healthy donors. Background on the study: A previous analysis identified 100 million or so unique TCR beta sequences derived from 180 million or so T cells. Whole-study results and caveats: Reportedly, a later analysis found an Asian-associated ancestry cluster had fewer N-insertions than the roughly 700-donor mean. Reports indicate that TCR beta sequences accurately predicted the HLA-A and HLA-B alleles of most subjects.

Points on this clone: Antigen: not known.

This CDR3 has 13 residues. The germline CDR1 and CDR2 sequences are GTSNPN and SVGIG (reference sequence). V was pared by 3 bases and J by 6 bases, with 15 bases between. 13 Jbeta primers and 60 Vbeta primers were used for the PCR. The table came from immunoSEQ multiplex PCR; TCRdb's copy has only in-frame clones and leaves some out. Among roughly 160,000 clones listed, around 77% were seen once. The chain is built from TRBV30 and TRBJ2-7; TRBD2 might be the D (5 bases). The TCR originated in a man aged 60-69 years in good health and CMV-seronegative. Source material: PBMCs. The CDR3, as DNA: TGTGCCTGGAGGAGCTCCCTCGAGGGCGAGCAGTACTTC. Translating gives CAWRSSLEGEQYF.